This passage covers 6 T cell receptor beta chains from one sample sequenced in a study of T-cell memory formation after mild COVID-19. TCRdb analysed the 5' RACE reads with MiXCR anew, one entry per CDR3 protein. The sample shows hundreds of thousands of distinct CDR3 sequences, approximately 15% of them seen only once. The material sequenced was PBMCs or a T cell subset sorted from them (not recorded which). Receptor source: an adult woman who had mild COVID-19 (a few samples of this study predate the infection). Cell type and time point are not known.

This clonotype was counted between two and nine times. The rearrangement joins TRBV12-3 or TRBV12-4 to TRBJ1-2, with 8 bases lining up with TRBD1. The CDR3 loop spans 16 amino acids. V gave up 6 bases and J gave up 8 bases; unmatched junction bases: 17. The CDR3 coding sequence is TGTGCCAGCAGACGCGCCTCCGGGACAGGCTATTTAGGCTACACCTTC. Its translation is CASRRASGTGYLGYTF.

V usage is TRBV20-1 and J usage is TRBJ2-5; possibly TRBD2 for D (6 bases). Germline assignment: CDR1 DFQATT and CDR2 SNEGSKA (reference sequence). The CDR3 spans 13 residues. Trimming pared 8 bases from V and 1 base from J, leaving 14 bases between. The CDR3 loop reads CSPHGGFQETQYF. CDR3 sequence (DNA): TGCAGTCCTCATGGGGGGTTCCAAGAGACCCAGTACTTC.

V usage is TRBV15 and J usage is TRBJ1-1; D perhaps matches TRBD1 (5 bases). Per the germline V gene, CDR1 is LNHNV and CDR2 is YYDKDF (reference sequence). The CDR3 runs to 14 residues. V was cut by 0 bases and J by 7 bases, with 12 bases left in between. The CDR3 is CATSRDLFQGEAFF. CDR3 in DNA: TGTGCCACCAGCAGAGATCTATTCCAGGGTGAAGCTTTCTTT.

The chain combines TRBV12-3 or TRBV12-4 with TRBJ2-2; 11 bases are a match to TRBD2. V lost 3 bases to trimming and J lost 8 bases; unmatched junction nucleotides: 2. The CDR3 covers 14 residues. The CDR3 nucleotides read TGTGCCAGCAGTTTGCGGACTAGCGGGGGGGAGCTGTTTTTT. Amino acid sequence: CASSLRTSGGELFF.

This clonotype was picked up a small number of times. The V call is TRBV29-1, the J call TRBJ1-1, with D maybe TRBD1 (6 bases). The germline V gene has CDR1 SQVTM and CDR2 ANQGSEA. Trimming cost V 4 bases and J 6 bases, with 18 bases left between them. The CDR3 runs to 14 residues. For the CDR3, the DNA is TGCAGCGTTGTGGGGGGCAGGGCGTTCGCTGAAGCTTTCTTT. Protein product: CSVVGGRAFAEAFF.

This clonotype was recorded a few times. The rearrangement links TRBV9 to TRBJ1-1; D is uncertain. The CDR3 is 14 residues long. V was shortened by 5 bases and J by 5 bases, with 16 bases between the two germline ends. Germline assignment: CDR1 SGDLS and CDR2 YYNGEE. The CDR3 nucleotides are TGTGCCAGCAGTGTATTCCCTCAGAGGACTGAAGCTTTCTTT. Protein product: CASSVFPQRTEAFF.